This TCR beta chain is from a study of T cell changes during pregnancy in multiple sclerosis (dated by TCRdb to between 2019 and 2020). Study-wide context: The study examined how the T cell repertoire changed over the course of pregnancy in women with multiple sclerosis.

Comment on this clone: Its target antigen remains unknown. Base-call qualities are not available, and no considerably larger clone is one nucleotide away.

CDR1 LNHDA and CDR2 SQIVND are derived from the germline V gene (reference sequence). Germline trimming amounts to 5 bases on V and 3 bases on J, with 8 as the count of junction bases outside the gene matches. There are 15 amino acids in the CDR3, from cysteine to phenylalanine inclusive. The sequence is cut down to CDR3 DNA, 45 bases in frame from base 1. The library was made by the immunoSEQ multiplex PCR assay. TCRdb obtained this table from immuneACCESS and retained in-frame rearrangements with V and J assigned. These tables miss some clones; where compared with another copy, unresolved V genes account for less than half of the shortfall, and the remainder is unexplained. The sample table holds about 97,000 clones, of which 75% to 95% were seen once. The ten largest account for approximately 0.76% of the sample.

The sample here was peripheral blood, taken in the second trimester of pregnancy. The rearrangement combines TRBV19 with TRBJ2-7; the junction holds 9 bases that match TRBD2. This receptor was obtained from a female donor in good health, enrolled as a control in a pregnancy study. The DNA is as follows: TGTGCCAGTAGTCACCCGGGACTAGCACTCTACGAGCAGTACTTC. Translated, this is CASSHPGLALYEQYF. With all but the CDR3 taken from the reference TRBV19 and TRBJ2-7 genes, the full variable domain is: DGGITQSPKYLFRKEGQNVTLSCEQNLNHDAMYWYRQDPGQGLRLIYYSQIVNDFQKGDIAEGYSVSREKKESFPLTVTSAQKNPTAFYLCASSHPGLALYEQYFGPGTRLTVT.